A single sample gave rise to the 30 T cell receptor beta chains below, sequenced in a study of blood T cell repertoires in COVID-19. Assay: immunoSEQ multiplex PCR; the TCRdb copy retains only in-frame clones and omits some. The repertoire holds more than 100,000 clones, with 80% to 90% as singletons. Sequencing input: peripheral blood. The receptors shown here come from a man aged 50 or older with active COVID-19.

The chain joins TRBV7-8 to TRBJ1-1; D is unclear. The CDR3 is 13 amino acids. Looked up from germline, CDR1 is SGHVS and CDR2 is FQNEAQ. V gave up 2 bases and J gave up 1 base, with 5 bases separating them. The CDR3 is CASSLLANTEAFF. CDR3 DNA sequence: TGTGCCAGCAGCTTATTAGCGAACACTGAAGCTTTCTTT.

The chain carries TRBV18 and TRBJ1-6; possible D gene TRBD1, 5 bases. This CDR3 comprises 13 residues. Germline V gene sequence: CDR1 KGHSH, CDR2 LQKENI. Trimming stripped 6 bases from V and 10 bases from J, with 13 bases between. The CDR3 nucleotides are TGTGCCAGCTCTCAAGACAGTGGATCACCCCTCCACTTT. This gives the protein CASSQDSGSPLHF.

The chain couples TRBV5-6 to TRBJ1-1, with a weak D call TRBD1 (6 bases). The CDR3 is made up of 13 amino acids. Trimming cost V 3 bases and J 4 bases, with 10 bases left between them. Per germline, CDR1 SGHDT and CDR2 YYEEEE. The CDR3: CASSSWTVTEAFF. CDR3 in DNA: TGTGCCAGCAGCTCCTGGACAGTCACTGAAGCTTTCTTT. The full variable domain, its missing parts supplied by reference TRBV5-6 and TRBJ1-1, is DAGVTQSPTHLIKTRGQQVTLRCSPKSGHDTVSWYQQALGQGPQFIFQYYEEEERQRGNFPDRFSGHQFPNYSSELNVNALLLGDSALYLCASSSWTVTEAFFGQGTRLTVV.

The rearrangement joins TRBV6-2 or TRBV6-3 to TRBJ1-5; D perhaps matches TRBD1 (6 bases). V lost 2 bases and J lost 0, with 17 bases in between. The CDR3 spans 18 residues. From germline, CDR1 is MNHEY and CDR2 SVGEGT. The CDR3 loop is CASSYDADRPFSNQPQHF. The CDR3 DNA reads TGTGCCAGCAGTTACGACGCTGACAGGCCTTTTAGCAATCAGCCCCAGCATTTT.

The J gene is TRBJ2-1, the V gene TRBV3-1 (or the pseudogene TRBV3-2); 7 positions match TRBD2. Looked up from germline, CDR1 is LGHDT and CDR2 is YNNKEL (reference sequence). This CDR3 has 21 residues. V trimming: 4 bases; J trimming: 0 bases; junction bases outside the gene matches: 21. The CDR3: CASSRWLETSLIWSSYNEQFF. In DNA, the CDR3 is TGTGCCAGCAGCCGGTGGCTGGAGACTAGCTTAATTTGGAGCTCCTACAATGAGCAGTTCTTC.

This clone was seen only a few times. The chain links TRBV2 to TRBJ2-5, with D maybe TRBD2 (6 bases). Germline V gene sequence: CDR1 SNHLY, CDR2 FYNNEI. The V gene lost 7 bases and the J gene lost 4 bases, with 13 bases spanning the gap. The CDR3 length is 13 residues. The CDR3 is CASKTGVGETQYF. DNA of the CDR3: TGTGCCAGCAAGACGGGGGTAGGAGAGACCCAGTACTTC. The full variable domain, completed using reference TRBV2 and TRBJ2-5, is EPEVTQTPSHQVTQMGQEVILRCVPISNHLYFYWYRQILGQKVEFLVSFYNNEISEKSEIFDDQFSVERPDGSNFTLKIRSTKLEDSAMYFCASKTGVGETQYFGPGTRLLVL.

The rearrangement joins TRBV12-3 or TRBV12-4 to TRBJ2-7; no clear D gene. V lost 4 bases to trimming and J lost 7 bases, with 8 bases between them. This CDR3 is 11 amino acids long. CDR3 bases: TGTGCCAGCAGTTCCTCCGGGGAGCAGTACTTC. Its translation: CASSSSGEQYF.

The count of this clone is one. The chain is built from TRBV4-2 and TRBJ1-1; D may be TRBD1 (5 bases). Between the trimmed V and J ends, which lost 2 bases and 4 bases, there was a span of 17 bases. CDR1 and CDR2 from the germline V gene are LGHNA and YNFKEQ. The length of the CDR3 is 16 residues. CDR3 in amino acids: CASSQYAGSVGTEAFF. CDR3 nucleotide sequence: TGTGCCAGCAGCCAATACGCAGGGTCTGTGGGCACTGAAGCTTTCTTT.

This chain uses TRBV5-6 with TRBJ2-1; perhaps TRBD2 as D (5 bases). V was pared by 6 bases and J by 0 bases, with 13 bases between. Germline assignment: CDR1 SGHDT and CDR2 YYEEEE. This CDR3 contains 15 residues. For the CDR3, the DNA is TGTGCCAGCAAAGGATTGGGGAGCTCCTACAATGAGCAGTTCTTC. Encoded protein: CASKGLGSSYNEQFF.

This sequence joins TRBV5-6 and TRBJ1-3, with D uncertain. The ends were cut back, 3 bases at V and 0 bases at J, with 16 bases in the middle. The CDR3 contains 17 residues. Germline lookup yields CDR1 SGHDT and CDR2 YYEEEE. CDR3 bases: TGTGCCAGCAGCTCCCTAACAGACGCATACTCTGGAAACACCATATATTTT. Protein product: CASSSLTDAYSGNTIYF.

This chain uses TRBV7-2 with TRBJ2-5; D is perhaps TRBD2 (7 bases). The CDR3 consists of 15 residues. Germline V gene data show CDR1 as SGHTA and CDR2 as FQGNSA. V was pared by 2 bases and J by 2 bases, with 12 bases between. CDR3 nucleotide sequence: TGTGCCAGCAGCTTACTCGGGGGGCCTCAAGAGACCCAGTACTTC. Amino acids: CASSLLGGPQETQYF.

The V gene is TRBV11-2, the J gene TRBJ2-2, with 11 bases identical to TRBD2. Trimming removed 4 bases from V and 5 bases from J; junction bases left unmatched: 12. CDR1 is SGHAT, CDR2 FQNNGV, per germline. This CDR3 is built from 18 residues. This chain's CDR3 is CASSYLAGGPRGTGELFF. The CDR3 DNA follows: TGTGCCAGCAGCTACTTAGCGGGGGGGCCCCGAGGGACCGGGGAGCTGTTTTTT.

The chain has TRBV19 and TRBJ1-1; 12 positions match TRBD1. V lost 5 bases, J lost 4 bases, and 8 bases stayed unmatched. Germline-derived CDR1 and CDR2 are LNHDA and SQIVND (reference sequence). This CDR3 spans 16 amino acids. The CDR3 DNA sequence: TGTGCCAGTAGTCCGGGACAGGGGGCTTCGGGCACTGAAGCTTTCTTT. Its protein product is CASSPGQGASGTEAFF.

This clone was recorded a few times. The rearrangement links TRBV5-4 to TRBJ2-7, with 11 positions matching TRBD1. From germline, CDR1 is SGHNT and CDR2 YYREEE (reference sequence). This CDR3 has 15 amino acids. Losses at the gene ends were 4 bases for V and 4 bases for J; bases not matched to a gene: 7. The CDR3 here is CASSPGQGAWYEQYF. CDR3 DNA sequence: TGTGCCAGCAGCCCCGGACAGGGGGCCTGGTACGAGCAGTACTTC.

The chain carries TRBV4-1 and TRBJ2-2; 7 nucleotides align to TRBD1. The germline CDR1 and CDR2 sequences are MGHRA and YSYEKL. V lost 1 base, J lost 4 bases, and 3 bases stayed unmatched. There are 15 residues in the CDR3. CDR3 region: CASSQVGTATGELFF. The CDR3 DNA sequence: TGCGCCAGCAGCCAAGTGGGGACAGCCACCGGGGAGCTGTTTTTT.

This clone appeared a few times. The chain carries TRBV29-1 and TRBJ1-2; D is uncertain. Trimming took 1 base from V and 7 from J, leaving 10 bases between them. This CDR3 spans 12 amino acids. Germline lookup yields CDR1 SQVTM and CDR2 ANQGSEA. For the CDR3, the DNA is TGCAGCGTTGAAGGGTGGGCCGCTGGCTACACCTTC. Protein product: CSVEGWAAGYTF.

The chain recombines TRBV7-9 with TRBJ1-2, with TRBD1 identical over 7 bases. Germline CDR1 and CDR2: SEHNR and FQNEAQ (reference sequence). The CDR3 consists of 14 residues. The J segment lost 3 bases and the V segment lost 5 bases, leaving 6 bases of the junction unmatched. CDR3 loop: CASSPTGTYYGYTF. The CDR3 nucleotides are TGTGCCAGCAGCCCGACAGGGACATACTATGGCTACACCTTC.

This chain connects TRBV27 to TRBJ1-2; maybe TRBD1 (6 bases). The ends were cut back, 5 bases at V and 4 bases at J, with 14 bases in the middle. The CDR3 is 14 residues long. The germline V gene encodes CDR1 MNHEY and CDR2 SMNVEV (reference sequence). CDR3 nucleotides: TGTGCCAGCAGTGGACCAGGGGTCGGCTATGGCTACACCTTC. Protein sequence: CASSGPGVGYGYTF.

This clone was seen more than once but under ten times. Here the CDR3 reads CATSDADTGELFF. Written as DNA, the CDR3 is TGTGCCACCAGTGATGCGGACACCGGGGAGCTGTTTTTT. The J gene is TRBJ2-2, the V gene TRBV24-1; D uncertain. Germline loops: CDR1 KGHDR, CDR2 SFDVKD. Trimming removed 3 bases from V and 3 bases from J, with 4 bases in between. There are 13 residues in the CDR3.

J is TRBJ1-1 and V is TRBV11-2; TRBD1 matches 7 bases. V lost 3 bases, J lost 0 bases, and 7 bases stayed unmatched. CDR1 and CDR2 from the germline V gene are SGHAT and FQNNGV. CDR3 size: 16 residues. CDR3 DNA: TGTGCCAGCAGCTTGTATTTGGGACAGCTGAACACTGAAGCTTTCTTT. Translated: CASSLYLGQLNTEAFF.

This chain connects TRBV11-2 to TRBJ1-1; 9 bases fit TRBD1. V was clipped by 2 bases and J by 4 bases; unmatched bases: 11. The CDR3 length is 17 residues. The germline CDR1 and CDR2 sequences are SGHAT and FQNNGV. Here the CDR3 reads CASSLSNRGRIGTEAFF. CDR3 coding DNA: TGTGCCAGCAGCTTAAGTAACAGGGGGCGAATCGGCACTGAAGCTTTCTTT.

The gene calls are TRBV5-4 and TRBJ1-6, with D possibly matching TRBD1 (6 bases). V was clipped by 6 bases and J by 8 bases, with 27 bases between them. This CDR3 comprises 18 residues. Germline lookup yields CDR1 SGHNT and CDR2 YYREEE (reference sequence). The CDR3 reads CASTMLPGQSLIDSPLHF. Written as DNA, the CDR3 is TGTGCCAGCACTATGCTTCCGGGACAATCCCTAATTGATTCACCCCTCCACTTT. Full variable domain (rest looked up from reference TRBV5-4 and TRBJ1-6): ETGVTQSPTHLIKTRGQQVTLRCSSQSGHNTVSWYQQALGQGPQFIFQYYREEENGRGNFPPRFSGLQFPNYSSELNVNALELDDSALYLCASTMLPGQSLIDSPLHFGNGTRLTVT.

This rearrangement joins TRBV6-5 to TRBJ2-6, with 8 bases aligning to TRBD1. After removal of 7 bases from V and 2 bases from J, the junction contained 1 base not matched to a gene. The CDR3 extends over 14 amino acids. Germline CDR1 MNHEY, CDR2 SVGAGI. As DNA, the CDR3 is TGTGCCAGCAAGACAGGGGCTGGGGCCAACGTCCTGACTTTC. Residues: CASKTGAGANVLTF.

This chain joins TRBV27 and TRBJ1-1; unclear D gene. Trimming took 5 bases from V and 0 from J, leaving 10 bases between them. The CDR3 is made up of 14 amino acids. CDR1 and CDR2 from the germline V gene are MNHEY and SMNVEV (reference sequence). The CDR3: CASSGQTMNTEAFF. The DNA of the CDR3 is TGTGCCAGCAGTGGGCAGACTATGAACACTGAAGCTTTCTTT.

This clone was counted between two and nine times. The chain has TRBV6-1 and TRBJ1-6, with TRBD1 matching 8 bases. The V and J ends lost 3 bases and 9 bases, in that order; junction bases with no gene match: 4. CDR3 length: 14 residues. In germline, CDR1 is MNHNS, CDR2 SASEGT. Here the CDR3 DNA reads TGTGCCAGCAGTGAGACAGGGGATACTTCACCCCTCCACTTT. Its translation is CASSETGDTSPLHF.

Comment on this clone: At the DNA level, this CDR3 is encoded by other sequences in the same sample as well. The chain has TRBV18 and TRBJ1-5, with D perhaps TRBD1 (5 bases). Germline CDR1 reads KGHSH; CDR2 reads LQKENI. This CDR3 spans 14 amino acids. With 2 bases removed from V and 3 bases from J, the gap between germline ends came to 8 bases. CDR3 protein: CASSPGTYNQPQHF. The DNA for the CDR3 is TGTGCCAGCTCACCAGGGACTTACAATCAGCCCCAGCATTTT.

The table lists this clone with a count of one. The chain is built from TRBV7-2 and TRBJ2-3; 8 positions agree with TRBD1. The length of the CDR3 is 16 residues. V shed 3 bases and J 3 bases; nucleotides not matched to a gene: 8. Germline CDR1 and CDR2: SGHTA and FQGNSA. The CDR3 sequence is CASSFDRGRETDTQYF. The CDR3 DNA reads TGTGCCAGCAGCTTTGACAGGGGCCGCGAAACAGATACGCAGTATTTT.

This chain links TRBV12-5 with TRBJ1-2; TRBD1 is a possible D gene (6 bases). The germline V gene has CDR1 LGHNT and CDR2 FRNRAP. V was cut by 1 base and J by 7 bases, with 7 bases left in between. The CDR3 is made up of 12 amino acids. CDR3 bases: TGTGCTAGTGGTTTGGGCAGGGGTGGCTACACCTTC. Translating gives CASGLGRGGYTF.

CDR3 residues: CASSPDRTYEQYF. In nucleotides, the CDR3 is TGTGCCAGCAGCCCGGACAGAACCTACGAGCAGTACTTC. The chain uses TRBV5-4 and TRBJ2-5, with D possibly matching TRBD1 (6 bases). The J call may be faulty, since TRBJ2-7 better matches the DNA end. This CDR3 comprises 13 residues. Germline V gene sequence: CDR1 SGHNT, CDR2 YYREEE (reference sequence).

The chain uses TRBV19 and TRBJ1-2; D gene ambiguous. The CDR3 spans 14 residues. Germline assignment: CDR1 LNHDA and CDR2 SQIVND (reference sequence). Trimming left V 5 bases short and J 8 bases short, with 18 bases between. CDR3 DNA sequence: TGTGCCAGTAGTTCTCTCGGGAGGGCGAGAGGCTACACCTTC. Amino acids: CASSSLGRARGYTF.